This T cell receptor (beta chain) was sequenced in a study of CD8+ T cells in alopecia areata. Notes on the study in general: For lesional scalp, especially alopecia totalis/universalis, clonality was higher than in normal scalp.

Isolation of CD4+ and CD8+ T cells from PBMCs was achieved by sorting. Germline V gene sequence: CDR1 LNHNV, CDR2 YYDKDF (reference sequence). V gave up 3 bases and J gave up 15 bases, with 22 bases separating them. This CDR3 has 14 residues. As the sequencing template, cDNA was produced by extracting RNA and reverse transcribing it. The data were produced by immunoSEQ multiplex PCR, yet TCRdb's version contains in-frame clones alone and is incomplete. Among about 120,000 clones listed, less than 70% were seen once. A word on this clone: Its target is unknown.

The clonotype was recovered from a human donor in good health. The sequencing input was CD4+ T cells sorted from blood. The rearrangement links TRBV15 to TRBJ2-3; perhaps TRBD1 as D (6 bases). CDR3 in DNA: TGTGCCACCAGCAGGGTTGTGGGGGCGTCTGAGGTTTATTTT. Translated: CATSRVVGASEVYF.